This T cell receptor (beta chain) derives from a study of T-cell memory formation after mild COVID-19. From the 5' RACE reads, TCRdb called clonotypes with MiXCR, one entry per CDR3 protein. The sample shows 75,000 to 95,000 distinct CDR3 sequences, 13% of them seen only once. This clonotype has just a few counts. CDR1 is SGHAT, CDR2 FQNNGV, per germline. CDR3 size: 10 residues. V was shortened by 4 bases and J by 6 bases, with 4 bases between the two germline ends. The chain has TRBV11-2 and TRBJ2-7; D gene unclear. This TCR was recovered from an adult woman who had mild COVID-19 (a few samples of this study predate the infection). Cell type and time point are not known. Sequenced: PBMCs or a T cell subset sorted from them (not recorded which). The chain's CDR3 is CASSSVEQYF. The DNA for the CDR3 is TGTGCCAGCAGCTCTGTCGAGCAGTACTTC.